The 10 T cell receptor beta chains in this list originate from one sample, sequenced in a study of graft-versus-host responses after intestinal transplantation (dated by TCRdb to the early 2020s). The protocol used for the library was the immunoSEQ multiplex PCR assay. Here the immuneACCESS table is served through TCRdb, limited to in-frame sequences with V and J called. Missing clones are a known gap in these copies; in checked studies unresolved V genes cover under half, and the rest lacks a known reason. In this sample the table shows some 83,000 clones, 91% of which occur a single time. Jointly, the top ten make up about 0.1% of the sample. The antigens of these receptors remain unknown. The time point label corresponds to: cells obtained before transplantation from donor or recipient. Specimen: unstimulated CD4+ T cells sorted from spleen or lymph node cells, collected before intestinal transplant. The receptors were sampled from a human donor who received an intestinal transplant.

V and J are TRBV19 and TRBJ1-5; TRBD1 might be the D (5 bases). V gave up 4 bases and J gave up 1 base, with 14 bases separating them. The CDR3 length is 16 residues. Looked up from germline, CDR1 is LNHDA and CDR2 is SQIVND (reference sequence). CDR3 region: CASSREQVASNQPQHF. As DNA, the CDR3 is TGTGCCAGTAGTAGGGAACAGGTCGCGAGCAATCAGCCCCAGCATTTT.

This rearrangement joins TRBV6-6 to TRBJ1-5; 7 bases align to TRBD1. There are 15 residues in the CDR3. Germline CDR1 is MNHNY and CDR2 is SVGAGI (reference sequence). Trimming cost V 6 bases and J 2 bases; bases outside gene matches: 7. Here the CDR3 reads CASRMTGLGNQPQHF. The CDR3 DNA is TGTGCCAGCAGGATGACAGGGTTAGGCAATCAGCCCCAGCATTTT.

The rearrangement uses TRBV19 and TRBJ2-1; TRBD1 matches at 9 bases. The V and J ends lost 7 bases and 6 bases, in that order; junction bases with no gene match: 19. Germline lookup yields CDR1 LNHDA and CDR2 SQIVND (reference sequence). CDR3 length: 18 residues. CDR3 in amino acids: CASTRVPGQGGGVNEQFF. The CDR3 DNA reads TGTGCCAGTACTAGGGTCCCGGGACAGGGAGGGGGGGTCAATGAGCAGTTCTTC.

The chain uses TRBV6-5 and TRBJ2-1, with TRBD2 matching over 8 bases. Per the germline V gene, CDR1 is MNHEY and CDR2 is SVGAGI. This CDR3 has 14 amino acids. J lost 4 bases, V lost 6 bases, and 5 bases had no gene match. As DNA, the CDR3 is TGTGCCAGCAGGCCGGGGGGGGCGTACAATGAGCAGTTCTTC. Protein: CASRPGGAYNEQFF.

The V gene is TRBV11-3, the J gene TRBJ1-1; TRBD1 is a possible D gene (6 bases). The CDR3 length is 13 residues. Germline CDR1 is SGHNT and CDR2 is YENEEA. V shed 0 bases and J shed 7 bases, with 9 bases lying between them. CDR3 DNA sequence: TGTGCCAGCAGCTTAGAAGGACAGATTGAAGCTTTCTTT. Its translation is CASSLEGQIEAFF. Supplemented by reference TRBV11-3 and TRBJ1-1, the full variable domain reads EAGVVQSPRYKIIEKKQPVAFWCNPISGHNTLYWYLQNLGQGPELLIRYENEEAVDDSQLPKDRFSAERLKGVDSTLKIQPAELGDSAVYLCASSLEGQIEAFFGQGTRLTVV.

This chain connects TRBV19 to TRBJ2-7; the match to TRBD2 covers 15 bases. This CDR3 spans 16 amino acids. The trim removed 3 bases at V and 3 bases at J, leaving 3 bases unmatched. CDR1 LNHDA and CDR2 SQIVND come from the germline V gene (reference sequence). The CDR3 DNA is TGTGCCAGTAGTATGGGACTAGCGGGGGGATACTACGAGCAGTACTTC. Amino acid sequence: CASSMGLAGGYYEQYF. The full variable domain, completed using reference TRBV19 and TRBJ2-7, is DGGITQSPKYLFRKEGQNVTLSCEQNLNHDAMYWYRQDPGQGLRLIYYSQIVNDFQKGDIAEGYSVSREKKESFPLTVTSAQKNPTAFYLCASSMGLAGGYYEQYFGPGTRLTVT.

The chain couples TRBV4-1 to TRBJ2-3, with D possibly TRBD2 on 7 matching bases. Looked up from germline, CDR1 is MGHRA and CDR2 is YSYEKL. This CDR3 has 16 amino acids. The V end was cut by 0 bases, the J end by 3 bases, with 13 bases between. CDR3 DNA sequence: TGCGCCAGCAGCCAAGAGGGGGGGGGCCGGACAGATACGCAGTATTTT. It encodes CASSQEGGGRTDTQYF.

This chain connects TRBV9 to TRBJ1-5; TRBD1 might be the D (6 bases). Germline V CDR1 and CDR2: SGDLS, YYNGEE. The V end was cut by 0 bases, the J end by 7 bases, with 14 bases between. This CDR3 spans 15 amino acids. The chain's CDR3 is CASSVATTQGQPQHF. The CDR3 DNA reads TGTGCCAGCAGCGTAGCGACAACTCAGGGGCAGCCCCAGCATTTT.

This sequence joins TRBV12-5 and TRBJ2-2; a possible D gene is TRBD2 (8 bases). The CDR3 consists of 17 residues. In germline, CDR1 is LGHNT, CDR2 FRNRAP. V was trimmed by 6 bases and J by 1 base, leaving 18 bases between them. CDR3 DNA sequence: TGTGCTAGTGGCGGGAGGGGAAACAGGGGGAACACCGGGGAGCTGTTTTTT. Translated, it gives CASGGRGNRGNTGELFF.

This rearrangement joins TRBV18 to TRBJ2-7; D not certain. Germline CDR1 is KGHSH and CDR2 is LQKENI. The germline V and J ends were trimmed by 5 bases and 2 bases, with 13 bases remaining between them. The CDR3 is 14 amino acids. CDR3 sequence reads: CASSTGGFTYEQYF. CDR3 sequence (DNA): TGTGCCAGCTCAACGGGTGGCTTTACCTACGAGCAGTACTTC. Full variable domain (outside the CDR3, taken from reference TRBV18 and TRBJ2-7): NAGVMQNPRHLVRRRGQEARLRCSPMKGHSHVYWYRQLPEEGLKFMVYLQKENIIDESGMPKERFSAEFPKEGPSILRIQQVVRGDSAAYFCASSTGGFTYEQYFGPGTRLTVT.